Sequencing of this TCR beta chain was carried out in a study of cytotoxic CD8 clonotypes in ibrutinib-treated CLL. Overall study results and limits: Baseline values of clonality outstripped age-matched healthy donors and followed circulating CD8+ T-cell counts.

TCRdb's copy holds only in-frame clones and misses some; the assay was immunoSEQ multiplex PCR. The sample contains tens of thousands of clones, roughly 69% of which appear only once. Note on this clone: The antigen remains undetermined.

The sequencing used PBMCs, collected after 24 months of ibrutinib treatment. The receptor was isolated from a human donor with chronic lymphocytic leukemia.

The DNA of the CDR3 is TGTGCCAGCAGTAATTACAGGCCGATGGGCCCAGATACGCAGTATTTT. This translates into CASSNYRPMGPDTQYF. The V gene is TRBV9, the J gene TRBJ2-3, with D tentatively TRBD1 (5 bases). The V gene's germline CDR1 is SGDLS and CDR2 YYNGEE. The CDR3 has 16 amino acids. The germline V and J ends were trimmed by 5 bases and 4 bases, with 20 bases remaining between them.